Below are 15 T cell receptor beta chains sequenced from a single sample in a study of cytomegalovirus exposure and HLA in healthy donors. The PCR made use of 60 Vbeta and 13 Jbeta primers. Sequencing used immunoSEQ multiplex PCR; TCRdb keeps in-frame clones, though not all of them. Among 170,000 or so clones listed, 65% to 85% were seen once. The sample was PBMCs. The source of these receptors is a woman aged 45-60 years in good health and CMV-seropositive.

This clone was counted a single time. The J gene is TRBJ2-3, the V gene TRBV29-1, with D possibly TRBD1 on 6 matching bases. The CDR3 runs to 14 residues. The V end lost 7 bases, the J end lost 6 bases, and 20 bases lay between the germline ends. The germline gives CDR1 SQVTM, CDR2 ANQGSEA. CDR3 nucleotides: TGCAGCGCCACCGGGACATTCTCTCCGGATACGCAGTATTTT. It is translated as CSATGTFSPDTQYF.

J is TRBJ2-2 and V is TRBV9; tentatively, D is TRBD2 (6 bases). The CDR3 covers 15 residues. Trimming cost V 7 bases and J 2 bases, with 15 bases left between them. Germline V gene sequence: CDR1 SGDLS, CDR2 YYNGEE. DNA for the CDR3: TGTGCCAGCGCCGGAGGGACCATAAACACCGGGGAGCTGTTTTTT. Its translation: CASAGGTINTGELFF.

The gene calls are TRBV5-5 and TRBJ1-1; perhaps TRBD1 as D (6 bases). The CDR3 loop spans 14 amino acids. Per the germline V gene, CDR1 is SGHKS and CDR2 is YYEKEE (reference sequence). Between the trimmed V and J ends, which lost 2 bases and 1 base, there was a span of 9 bases. In DNA, the CDR3 is TGTGCCAGCAGCTTCGGGACATCGAACACTGAAGCTTTCTTT. It yields the protein CASSFGTSNTEAFF.

J is TRBJ1-2 and V is TRBV19; TRBD1 matches at 7 bases. Germline V lookup: CDR1 LNHDA, CDR2 SQIVND (reference sequence). Trimming cost V 7 bases and J 5 bases; bases outside gene matches: 10. The CDR3 is made up of 14 amino acids. The CDR3 DNA is TGTGCCAGTACCCTCTGGGGGACAGCTTATGGCTACACCTTC. It codes for CASTLWGTAYGYTF. Using reference TRBV19 and TRBJ1-2 for the parts outside the CDR3, the full variable domain is DGGITQSPKYLFRKEGQNVTLSCEQNLNHDAMYWYRQDPGQGLRLIYYSQIVNDFQKGDIAEGYSVSREKKESFPLTVTSAQKNPTAFYLCASTLWGTAYGYTFGSGTRLTVV.

The rearrangement links TRBV7-2 to TRBJ2-3; D is perhaps TRBD1 (7 bases). CDR1 and CDR2 (germline): SGHTA, FQGNSA. CDR3 length: 15 amino acids. V shed 1 base and J shed 3 bases, with 11 bases lying between them. The CDR3 DNA reads TGTGCCAGCAGCTTAGGAGCAGGGGGGACAGATACGCAGTATTTT. This encodes CASSLGAGGTDTQYF.

The sample holds a few counts of this clone. The V and J genes are TRBV7-2 and TRBJ2-5; TRBD2 aligns across 8 bases. Losses at the gene ends were 5 bases for V and 2 bases for J; bases not matched to a gene: 4. CDR1 is SGHTA and CDR2 is FQGNSA in the germline V gene. The CDR3 is made up of 14 amino acids. The CDR3 nucleotides read TGTGCCAGCAGCAAGAGCGGGAGACAAGAGACCCAGTACTTC. Its protein is CASSKSGRQETQYF.

The chain uses TRBV28 and TRBJ2-7, with D possibly being TRBD1 (6 bases). Germline V gives CDR1 MDHEN, CDR2 SYDVKM. The CDR3 spans 17 residues. Trimming left V 5 bases short and J 2 bases short, with 22 bases between. In DNA form, the CDR3 reads TGTGCCAGCAGTCCGACTGCCCGTGGACAGCGTACCTACGAGCAGTACTTC. Its protein product is CASSPTARGQRTYEQYF.

This clone occurred once. The V gene is TRBV7-2, the J gene TRBJ1-2; 11 bases match TRBD1. In germline, CDR1 is SGHTA, CDR2 FQGNSA. V gave up 0 bases and J gave up 8 bases; unmatched junction bases: 8. The CDR3 covers 16 residues. CDR3 residues: CASSLALGQGVYGYTF. Here the CDR3 DNA reads TGTGCCAGCAGCTTAGCGCTGGGACAGGGGGTTTACGGCTACACCTTC.

This chain links TRBV7-9 with TRBJ2-3, with D perhaps matching TRBD2 (6 bases). V shed 5 bases and J shed 4 bases, with 16 bases lying between them. CDR1 is SEHNR, CDR2 FQNEAQ, per germline (reference sequence). There are 15 residues in the CDR3. CDR3 residues: CASSAGNGGADTQYF. For the CDR3, the DNA is TGTGCCAGCAGCGCCGGGAATGGCGGGGCAGATACGCAGTATTTT. Full variable domain (rest looked up from reference TRBV7-9 and TRBJ2-3): DTGVSQNPRHKITKRGQNVTFRCDPISEHNRLYWYRQTLGQGPEFLTYFQNEAQLEKSRLLSDRFSAERPKGSFSTLEIQRTEQGDSAMYLCASSAGNGGADTQYFGPGTRLTVL.

The count of this clone is one. This chain connects TRBV30 to TRBJ2-7; a weak D match, TRBD1 (6 bases). V was clipped by 3 bases and J by 2 bases, with 14 bases between them. This CDR3 is built from 14 residues. The germline V gene has CDR1 GTSNPN and CDR2 SVGIG (reference sequence). The CDR3 reads CAWRGPGQTYEQYF. The CDR3 DNA sequence: TGTGCCTGGAGGGGCCCGGGACAAACCTACGAGCAGTACTTC.

In DNA, the CDR3 is TGTGCCAGCAGCCCACGGGACAGGGCGGGCGAGCAGTACTTC. Encoded protein: CASSPRDRAGEQYF. The chain employs TRBV7-9 and TRBJ2-7, with 9 bases identical to TRBD1. The V segment lost 5 bases and the J segment 6 bases; nucleotides outside the gene matches: 8. The CDR3 has 14 amino acids. Germline assignment: CDR1 SEHNR and CDR2 FQNEAQ (reference sequence).

The chain carries TRBV11-3 and TRBJ1-4; perhaps TRBD1 as D (6 bases). Germline-derived CDR1 and CDR2 are SGHNT and YENEEA. Trimming took 9 bases from V and 8 from J, leaving 13 bases between them. The CDR3 is made up of 12 amino acids. The CDR3 DNA sequence: TGTGCCAGTTTATTTAGGGGGGAAAAACTGTTTTTT. Its translation: CASLFRGEKLFF.

This clone was counted only a few times. This chain joins TRBV14 and TRBJ1-2; 8 bases are a match to TRBD1. The V gene's germline CDR1 is SGHDN and CDR2 FVKESK. With 4 bases clipped from V and 4 bases from J, the junction kept 5 bases outside the gene matches. This CDR3 comprises 14 residues. The chain's CDR3 is CASSPGQDLYGYTF. The CDR3, as DNA: TGTGCCAGCAGCCCGGGACAGGACCTCTATGGCTACACCTTC.

A word on this clone: This may come from a read error, since a much larger clone is one base off. V is TRBV7-9 and J is TRBJ2-5, with unresolved D. The J call may be incorrect, as the DNA end agrees better with TRBJ2-7. The CDR3 consists of 12 residues. Germline V CDR1 and CDR2: SEHNR, FQNEAQ (reference sequence). The CDR3 bases are TGTTCCAGCAGCTTAGGAGTCTACGAGCAGTACTTC. Protein sequence: CSSSLGVYEQYF.

The genes are TRBV5-1 and TRBJ1-4; the match to TRBD1 covers 10 bases. Trimming cost V 8 bases and J 5 bases; bases outside gene matches: 3. From germline, CDR1 is SGHRS and CDR2 YFSETQ. The CDR3 is made up of 13 amino acids. CDR3 sequence (DNA): TGCGCCAGTAGGGGACAGGGGAATGAAAAACTGTTTTTT. As protein: CASRGQGNEKLFF.